Listed below are T cell receptor beta chains from one sample, sequenced in a study of technical replicates of blood from several donors. The repertoire was sequenced with immunoSEQ multiplex PCR; TCRdb's copy has only in-frame clones and lacks some. Of about 97,000 clones in the sample, approximately 96% were seen once. Sequencing input: T cells isolated from PBMCs. These receptors were obtained from a human donor in good health. Each CDR3 is given with its conserved first and last residue. Each record gives: J gene, V gene, clone size, CDR3 protein. Clone size is not always given. Where it is, it says once, few, many or a class for expanded clones.

>TRBJ2-1|TRBV5-1|.
CASSLASINQGNDDEQFF
>TRBJ2-7|TRBV6-5|.
CASSPSPGTYEQYF
>TRBJ1-5|TRBV28|.
CASSFTGTESNQPQHF
>TRBJ2-4|TRBV11-3|.
CASSFSGGTGVDIQYF
>TRBJ2-4|TRBV19|.
CASSGVAKNIQYF
>TRBJ1-1|TRBV14|.
CASSQDGGYRVSGNTEAFF
>TRBJ1-1|TRBV4-1|.
CASSQGQGADTEAFF
>TRBJ2-5|TRBV15|.
CATSRAGFGETQYF
>TRBJ2-1|TRBV7-9|.
CASSVYDRAYNEQFF
>TRBJ2-5|TRBV5-8|.
CASSWRTGETQYF
>TRBJ1-2|TRBV10-2|.
CASSDLRTGYGYTF
>TRBJ2-1|TRBV13|.
CASSPGTGAFDEQFF
>TRBJ2-3|TRBV5-1|.
CASSLAGTSGSNTQYF
>TRBJ1-3|TRBV5-1|.
CASSLGTTSGNTIYF
>TRBJ2-7|TRBV29-1|.
CSGLAGYEQYF
>TRBJ2-7|TRBV7-9|.
CASTDRGPYEQYF
>TRBJ1-1|TRBV18|.
CASSPREGATEAFF
>TRBJ2-1|TRBV4-1|.
CASSQVGGKGAYEQFF
>TRBJ2-2|TRBV7-2|once
CASKRLEAVTGELFF
>TRBJ2-2|TRBV7-6|.
CASSLAGTSGSTGELFF
>TRBJ2-7|TRBV7-2|.
CASTLLGSFSYEQYF
>TRBJ2-7|TRBV27|.
CASNRRFETSGSMSHEQYF
>TRBJ2-3|TRBV5-6|.
CASSFYVDTQYF
>TRBJ2-3|TRBV2|.
CASSSADTQYF
>TRBJ1-3|TRBV29-1|.
CSVRGHNSGNTIYF
>TRBJ1-3|TRBV5-1|.
CASSLLQGNTIYF
>TRBJ1-1|TRBV6-5|.
CASSSPTGVNTEAFF
>TRBJ2-3|TRBV5-1|once
CASSLGAGGFTDTQYF
>TRBJ2-7|TRBV5-6|.
CASSLGLAGEGYEQYF
>TRBJ1-2|TRBV6-5|.
CASSRGVDGYTF
>TRBJ1-1|TRBV10-3|.
CATRDTFYEAFF
>TRBJ1-1|TRBV18|.
CASSPDMAEAFF
>TRBJ2-5|TRBV28|.
CASRLARGQETQYF
>TRBJ1-1|TRBV7-3|.
CASSLEGAKYTEAFF
>TRBJ2-7|TRBV11-3|.
CASSSLAGDVYEQYF
>TRBJ2-1|TRBV6-5|.
CASSYLGTSYNEQFF
>TRBJ2-7|TRBV4-1|.
CASSQDGRLRGSSYEQYF
>TRBJ2-3|TRBV7-6|.
CASSLAGTTTDTQYF
>TRBJ1-5|TRBV6-1|.
CASSEEYSNQPQHF
>TRBJ2-5|TRBV29-1|.
CSVEPGTGGETQYF
>TRBJ2-5|TRBV14|.
CASSHSGLLGGQETQYF
>TRBJ2-7|TRBV18|.
CASSRDTYEQYF
>TRBJ2-5|TRBV11-3|.
CASSFLGGETQYF
>TRBJ2-1|TRBV9|.
CASSVARGLAGGEQFF
>TRBJ1-5|TRBV10-3|.
CATQTDYQPQHF
>TRBJ2-2|TRBV10-3|.
CAISALPGLAGGMNTGELFF
>TRBJ1-2|TRBV7-3|.
CASSQGTGYGYTF
>TRBJ2-5|TRBV4-2|.
CASSQDGPRELQETQYF
>TRBJ1-1|TRBV28|.
CASGWAPGLNTEAFF
>TRBJ2-3|TRBV14|.
CASSPRLAGTTDTQYF
>TRBJ2-3|TRBV9|.
CASSVASSDTRTQYF
>TRBJ1-1|TRBV7-9|once
CASSPPGQGNTEAFF
>TRBJ2-1|TRBV14|.
CASRLAGVSNEQFF
>TRBJ1-5|TRBV9|.
CASSVGGQGPQHF
>TRBJ2-1|TRBV5-4|.
CASSLVREVNEQFF
>TRBJ2-1|TRBV7-9|.
CASSLGGLAGEQFF
>TRBJ2-2|TRBV6-5|.
CASSYGDRVTGELFF